The source of this T cell receptor (beta chain) is a study of blood T cell repertoires in COVID-19. For the study at large: The United States, Italy and Spain supplied acute and convalescent COVID-19 samples.

The protocol was immunoSEQ multiplex PCR, while the TCRdb copy is restricted to in-frame clones and leaves out a portion. The sample has 150,000 to 200,000 clones; approximately 87% are singletons. The V end was cut by 4 bases, the J end by 5 bases, with 3 bases between. Germline CDR1 and CDR2: LNHNV and YYDKDF (reference sequence). The CDR3 runs 12 residues. A Seattle source enrolled patients during active infection and followed them longitudinally. This TCR was sampled from a woman aged 55-69 years with COVID-19, enrolled during active disease. The sequenced sample consisted of peripheral blood. The chain uses TRBV15 and TRBJ1-6; D ambiguous. This CDR3 reads CATSTDNSPLHF. The CDR3, as DNA: TGTGCCACCAGCACCGATAATTCACCCCTCCACTTT.